These 28 T cell receptor beta chains came from one sample sequenced in a study of T cell repertoires in cytomegalovirus infection. These receptors' targets are unknown. TCRdb re-called the reads through MiXCR, storing one row per CDR3 protein. The table records around 900,000 distinct CDR3 sequences, approximately 30% of them present only once. Specimen: cultured CD8+ T cells from PBMCs, collected from culture after CMV antigen stimulation. These receptors were collected from a human donor in good health (CMV status not recorded). Some clones in this sample may be carry-over from other donors' samples.

The sample holds a few counts of this clonotype. The chain combines TRBV24-1 with TRBJ2-3, with D unresolved. Deletions cut 1 base from V and 5 bases from J, with 12 bases between. This CDR3 comprises 15 residues. Germline V gene sequence: CDR1 KGHDR, CDR2 SFDVKD. The chain's CDR3 is CATSDLAIGRDTQYF. The CDR3 region has the DNA TGTGCCACCAGTGATTTAGCAATAGGCCGAGATACGCAGTATTTT.

The rearrangement links TRBV19 to TRBJ1-5; possible D gene TRBD1, 5 bases. Germline lookup yields CDR1 LNHDA and CDR2 SQIVND (reference sequence). Trimming took off 1 base at V and 8 bases at J, with 15 bases between the two ends. This CDR3 comprises 15 residues. CDR3 nucleotide sequence: TGTGCCAGTAGTATAGGTGGGACCATCCATGAGCCCCAGCATTTT. It codes for CASSIGGTIHEPQHF.

The table lists this clonotype with many counts. The chain combines TRBV7-6 with TRBJ2-3, with 7 bases lining up with TRBD1. The CDR3 runs 14 residues. Germline lookup yields CDR1 SGHVS and CDR2 FNYEAQ. The ends lost 4 bases at V and 2 bases at J; junction bases unmatched: 3. CDR3 region: CASSYGQATDTQYF. CDR3 in DNA: TGTGCCAGCAGCTACGGACAGGCCACAGATACGCAGTATTTT.

The rearrangement uses TRBV4-1 and TRBJ1-2; D is uncertain. The CDR3 runs 14 residues. Trimming left V 1 base short and J 2 bases short, with 8 bases between. In germline, CDR1 is MGHRA, CDR2 YSYEKL. The CDR3 loop reads CASSQVSGNYGYTF. The CDR3 DNA reads as TGCGCCAGCAGCCAAGTATCCGGGAACTATGGCTACACCTTC.

This chain connects TRBV5-4 to TRBJ2-2; TRBD1 matches 9 bases. This CDR3 is 16 amino acids long. V shed 5 bases, J shed 2 bases, and the junction held 7 bases outside the gene matches. In germline, CDR1 is SGHNT, CDR2 YYREEE (reference sequence). CDR3 DNA sequence: TGTGCCAGCAGAAACTCGGGACAGGGCAACACCGGGGAGCTGTTTTTT. Amino acids: CASRNSGQGNTGELFF.

The chain uses TRBV20-1 and TRBJ1-1; 9 bases fit TRBD1. The length of the CDR3 is 13 residues. Trimming took 6 bases from V and 10 from J; bases not matched to a gene: 12. Germline CDR1 reads DFQATT; CDR2 reads SNEGSKA (reference sequence). The CDR3 DNA reads as TGCAGTGCCTCCCGGGACAGGGAGGAGAGAGCTTTCTTT. Translating gives CSASRDREERAFF.

This chain links TRBV6-8 with TRBJ2-7; weak D call: TRBD1 (6 bases). The CDR3 has 15 residues. Germline loops: CDR1 MNHGY, CDR2 SAAAGT. V was pared by 5 bases and J by 3 bases, with 17 bases between. Here the CDR3 reads CASSSYGTQNYEQYF. CDR3 in DNA: TGTGCCAGCAGTAGTTACGGGACACAGAACTACGAGCAGTACTTC.

This clonotype was detected ten times or more. The CDR3 coding sequence is TGTGCCAGCAGCCGGACCACAGGGGGTGACTATGGCTACACCTTC. It translates to CASSRTTGGDYGYTF. The chain links TRBV7-9 to TRBJ1-2; 8 bases align to TRBD1. With 5 bases clipped from V and 3 bases from J, the junction kept 8 bases outside the gene matches. Germline-derived CDR1 and CDR2 are SEHNR and FQNEAQ (reference sequence). The length of the CDR3 is 15 residues.

This clonotype appeared many times. This chain links TRBV6-2 or TRBV6-3 with TRBJ2-7, with D possibly matching TRBD2 (6 bases). The V end lost 11 bases, the J end lost 0 bases, and 14 bases lay between the germline ends. This CDR3 spans 13 amino acids. Looked up from germline, CDR1 is MNHEY and CDR2 is SVGEGT. The CDR3 nucleotides read TGTGCCGGCGCCCTGGGAGGCTCCTACGAGCAGTACTTC. This encodes CAGALGGSYEQYF.

This clonotype was counted between two and nine times. This sequence may be a read error, since a much larger clone differs from it by one base. The CDR3: CASSSGTGGSPLHF. Here the CDR3 DNA reads TGTGCCAGCAGCTCCGGGACAGGGGGTTCACCCCTCCACTTT. The chain links TRBV7-9 to TRBJ1-6; 11 bases align to TRBD1. This CDR3 contains 14 residues. In germline, CDR1 is SEHNR, CDR2 FQNEAQ (reference sequence). V lost 4 bases and J lost 9; bases outside the gene matches: 2.

This clonotype was observed a handful of times. This chain joins TRBV11-2 and TRBJ2-1, with 11 bases identical to TRBD2. The ends lost 1 base at V and 8 bases at J; junction bases unmatched: 13. This CDR3 is built from 18 residues. The germline gives CDR1 SGHAT, CDR2 FQNNGV. In DNA form, the CDR3 reads TGTGCCAGCAGCTTAGGTCCTAGCGGGGGGTCCCGGGGGGATGAGCAGTTCTTC. It specifies CASSLGPSGGSRGDEQFF.

CDR3 sequence: CASSHPGDGGFANYGYTF. The CDR3 coding sequence is TGTGCCAGCAGCCATCCTGGGGACGGAGGATTTGCTAACTATGGCTACACCTTC. The chain employs TRBV3-1 and TRBJ1-2; a possible D gene is TRBD1 (5 bases). Trimming pared 3 bases from V and 0 bases from J, leaving 20 bases between. The V gene's germline CDR1 is LGHDT and CDR2 YNNKEL (reference sequence). The CDR3 length is 18 residues.

This clonotype was seen more than once but under ten times. The chain combines TRBV7-9 with TRBJ1-2; D perhaps matches TRBD1 (5 bases). The V gene's germline CDR1 is SEHNR and CDR2 FQNEAQ (reference sequence). Trimming left V 5 bases short and J 4 bases short, with 17 bases between. The CDR3 contains 15 residues. CDR3 in amino acids: CASSTKGELGYGYTF. CDR3 coding DNA: TGTGCCAGCAGCACTAAAGGGGAGTTGGGCTATGGCTACACCTTC.

There are a few counts of this clonotype. The chain has TRBV7-2 and TRBJ2-1; no firm D call. The CDR3 runs to 13 residues. The V end was cut by 3 bases, the J end by 5 bases, with 8 bases between. Germline V lookup: CDR1 SGHTA, CDR2 FQGNSA. The CDR3 spells CASSFTANNEQFF. DNA for the CDR3: TGTGCCAGCAGCTTTACAGCAAACAATGAGCAGTTCTTC.

This clonotype turned up a few times. The V gene is TRBV7-9, the J gene TRBJ1-4; D unclear. This CDR3 has 15 residues. Trimming removed 5 bases from V and 0 bases from J, with 10 bases in between. The germline V gene has CDR1 SEHNR and CDR2 FQNEAQ (reference sequence). The CDR3 loop reads CASSPRTSTNEKLFF. The DNA for the CDR3 is TGTGCCAGCAGCCCCCGGACCTCAACTAATGAAAAACTGTTTTTT.

This clonotype was recorded at least ten times. V gene TRBV4-2 combines with J gene TRBJ2-3; D remains unclear. Germline loops: CDR1 LGHNA, CDR2 YNFKEQ. The CDR3 has 15 amino acids. V was clipped by 0 bases and J by 6 bases, with 13 bases between them. For the CDR3, the DNA is TGTGCCAGCAGCCAAGAAATAGGACCGGCGGATACGCAGTATTTT. Translating gives CASSQEIGPADTQYF.

This clonotype was seen a handful of times. V usage is TRBV7-8 and J usage is TRBJ1-5, with a tentative D call TRBD1 (5 bases). V lost 4 bases, J lost 1 base, and 14 bases lay in between. From germline, CDR1 is SGHVS and CDR2 FQNEAQ. This CDR3 has 16 residues. CDR3 nucleotide sequence: TGTGCCAGCAGCTCAAGGGGTCGGGGGAGCAATCAGCCCCAGCATTTT. Encoded protein: CASSSRGRGSNQPQHF.

This chain links TRBV4-1 with TRBJ2-2; 7 bases fit TRBD2. Germline-derived CDR1 and CDR2 are MGHRA and YSYEKL. V lost 3 bases, J lost 2 bases, and 18 bases stayed unmatched. The CDR3 totals 20 residues. The CDR3 DNA is TGCGCCAGCAGCCAGTTGGTGGACCAGGGAGGGCGCGGTAACACCGGGGAGCTGTTTTTT. The encoded protein is CASSQLVDQGGRGNTGELFF.

V is TRBV6-2 or TRBV6-3 and J is TRBJ2-3; D remains unclear. V was shortened by 8 bases and J by 4 bases, with 13 bases between the two germline ends. Germline V gives CDR1 MNHEY, CDR2 SVGEGT. CDR3 length: 13 amino acids. CDR3 sequence reads: CASGGGYPDTQYF. The CDR3 nucleotides read TGTGCCAGCGGTGGCGGCTACCCAGATACGCAGTATTTT.

The table lists this clonotype with a few counts. This chain joins TRBV28 and TRBJ1-1, with 8 bases lining up with TRBD1. The CDR3 covers 17 residues. Germline lookup yields CDR1 MDHEN and CDR2 SYDVKM. J lost 1 base, V lost 5 bases, and 12 bases had no gene match. CDR3 in DNA: TGTGCCAGCAGTACCACCAGAAAGACAGGGGAGAACACTGAAGCTTTCTTT. Protein: CASSTTRKTGENTEAFF.

This clonotype was picked up one time. CDR3 sequence: CASSQEAGGQAEAFF. The CDR3 nucleotides are TGCGCCAGCAGCCAAGAAGCAGGGGGCCAGGCCGAAGCTTTCTTT. The J gene is TRBJ1-1, the V gene TRBV4-1; TRBD1 matches 8 bases. The junction had 8 bases not matched to a gene; V was cut back by 0 bases and J by 8 bases. Germline V lookup: CDR1 MGHRA, CDR2 YSYEKL. The CDR3 runs 15 residues.

The rearrangement uses TRBV20-1 and TRBJ1-2; D may be TRBD1 (5 bases). V gave up 4 bases and J gave up 2 bases, with 32 bases separating them. The CDR3 is 20 residues long. Germline CDR1 DFQATT, CDR2 SNEGSKA (reference sequence). Here the CDR3 DNA reads TGCAGTGCTATAGACTCACTCAGTCCACCTTCGCAGGGAAGGAACTATGGCTACACCTTC. Translated: CSAIDSLSPPSQGRNYGYTF.

The chain is built from TRBV12-3 or TRBV12-4 and TRBJ2-2, with D perhaps TRBD2 (7 bases). Trimming removed 5 bases at V and 5 bases at J, with 21 bases between. The CDR3 totals 17 residues. CDR3 coding DNA: TGTGCCAGCAGTCGAAGAGGGGGGGGGCGGGGAACCGGGGAGCTGTTTTTT. Translating gives CASSRRGGGRGTGELFF.

The table lists this clonotype with a few counts. This chain joins TRBV6-1 and TRBJ1-4, with a possible D match to TRBD1 (5 bases). V lost 6 bases to trimming and J lost 3 bases, with 11 bases between them. CDR1 is MNHNS and CDR2 is SASEGT in the germline V gene. The length of the CDR3 is 14 residues. The DNA of the CDR3 is TGTGCCAGCAGACCAGCGGGGGCTAATGAAAAACTGTTTTTT. Its translation: CASRPAGANEKLFF.

This clonotype came up a few times. V usage is TRBV7-9 and J usage is TRBJ2-1; D gene unclear. Trimming left V 5 bases short and J 7 bases short, with 18 bases between. CDR3 length: 15 amino acids. Germline values: CDR1 SEHNR, CDR2 FQNEAQ (reference sequence). In DNA, the CDR3 is TGTGCCAGCAGCCCCTCAGGAATGGCTTGGAATGAGCAGTTCTTC. It yields the protein CASSPSGMAWNEQFF.

This clonotype was detected a few times. The genes are TRBV7-8 and TRBJ1-1; D unclear. Germline V gene sequence: CDR1 SGHVS, CDR2 FQNEAQ. The length of the CDR3 is 15 residues. V was trimmed by 1 base and J by 12 bases, leaving 21 bases between them. The CDR3 loop reads CASSLDFGPIGDSFF. The CDR3 bases are TGTGCCAGCAGCTTAGATTTCGGGCCTATCGGAGATTCTTTCTTT.

This clonotype has just a few counts. The rearrangement joins TRBV27 to TRBJ2-3, with a possible D match to TRBD2 (6 bases). The V gene lost 7 bases and the J gene lost 9 bases, with 11 bases spanning the gap. From germline, CDR1 is MNHEY and CDR2 SMNVEV (reference sequence). This CDR3 is built from 11 residues. The CDR3 is CASIWGDTQYF. The DNA of the CDR3 is TGTGCCAGCATTTGGGGGGACACGCAGTATTTT.

There are many counts of this clonotype. The genes are TRBV11-1 and TRBJ2-3, with D maybe TRBD1 (5 bases). Deletions cut 4 bases from V and 5 bases from J, with 7 bases between. Germline CDR1 is SGHAT and CDR2 is FQDESV (reference sequence). This CDR3 spans 12 amino acids. The CDR3 reads CASSYQGDTQYF. In nucleotides, the CDR3 is TGTGCCAGCAGCTACCAGGGAGATACGCAGTATTTT.